What follows are 19 T cell receptor beta chains derived from one specimen sequenced in a study of T-cell memory formation after mild COVID-19. TCRdb re-analysed the 5' RACE reads in MiXCR, keeping a single row per CDR3 protein. The data contain a few hundred thousand distinct CDR3 sequences, approximately 16% of them singletons. Sequenced input: PBMCs or a T cell subset sorted from them (not recorded which). These receptors all come from a man younger than 30 who had mild COVID-19 (a few samples of this study predate the infection). Cell type and time point are not known.

As concerns this clonotype: The junction differs from germline at one of its ends, possibly a read error. This chain joins TRBV7-3 and TRBJ2-1; 8 bases match TRBD2. Germline CDR1 SGHTA, CDR2 FQGTGA. This CDR3 region has 13 residues. As DNA, the CDR3 is TGTGCCAGCAGCTTATCCGGGGGGGAGGGTGAGCTCTTC. It specifies CASSLSGGEGELF. Full variable domain (rest looked up from reference TRBV7-3 and TRBJ2-1): GAGVSQTPSNKVTEKGKYVELRCDPISGHTALYWYRQSLGQGPEFLIYFQGTGAADDSGLPNDRFFAVRPEGSVSTLKIQRTERGDSAVYLCASSLSGGEGELFGPGTRLTVL.

This clonotype came up once. J is TRBJ1-2 and V is TRBV27; possibly TRBD1 for D (6 bases). The CDR3 length is 14 residues. CDR1 is MNHEY, CDR2 SMNVEV, per germline (reference sequence). V lost 1 base and J 7 bases, leaving 13 bases between the germline ends. The CDR3 reads CASSLYFGGGGYTF. CDR3 DNA sequence: TGTGCCAGCAGTTTATATTTCGGGGGCGGTGGCTACACCTTC.

V and J are TRBV6-2 or TRBV6-3 and TRBJ2-7; possibly TRBD2 for D (5 bases). Germline CDR1 MNHEY, CDR2 SVGEGT. V gave up 0 bases and J gave up 3 bases, with 12 bases separating them. The length of the CDR3 is 15 residues. The CDR3, as DNA: TGTGCCAGCAGTTACTCGACCGCGGGCAGCTACGAGCAGTACGTC. Protein product: CASSYSTAGSYEQYV.

This CDR3 reads CASSFGGEAEEQYF. The CDR3 DNA reads TGTGCCAGCAGTTTTGGGGGGGAGGCGGAGGAGCAGTACTTC. The chain combines TRBV27 with TRBJ2-7; the match to TRBD2 covers 7 bases. V lost 3 bases and J lost 7; bases outside the gene matches: 9. The CDR3 contains 14 residues. Germline V lookup: CDR1 MNHEY, CDR2 SMNVEV (reference sequence).

The sample holds many counts of this clonotype. The genes are TRBV5-1 and TRBJ2-2; no reliable D call. Germline V gene sequence: CDR1 SGHRS, CDR2 YFSETQ. Trimming shortened V by 3 bases and J by 3 bases, and 9 bases separated the two germline ends. The CDR3 loop spans 14 amino acids. DNA for the CDR3: TGCGCCAGCAGCTCCCGACCAGACACCGGGGAGCTGTTTTTT. This codes for CASSSRPDTGELFF.

V is TRBV30 and J is TRBJ2-1; D ambiguous. V gave up 4 bases and J gave up 9 bases, with 10 bases separating them. Germline V gives CDR1 GTSNPN, CDR2 SVGIG (reference sequence). The CDR3 loop spans 11 amino acids. The CDR3 DNA reads as TGTGCCTGGAAGTATGAGGTTGAGCAGTTCTTC. Translating it yields CAWKYEVEQFF.

The chain recombines TRBV10-3 with TRBJ1-2, with TRBD1 matching 8 bases. The V and J ends lost 4 bases and 4 bases, in that order; junction bases with no gene match: 5. The CDR3 runs 14 residues. CDR1 ENHRY and CDR2 SYGVKD come from the germline V gene. The CDR3 DNA reads TGTGCCATCAGTGTACAGGGGGACGGCTATGGCTACACCTTC. Its protein product is CAISVQGDGYGYTF.

This clonotype was detected many times. This chain connects TRBV12-3 or TRBV12-4 to TRBJ1-2, with TRBD1 matching over 8 bases. The length of the CDR3 is 13 residues. V trimming: 4 bases; J trimming: 7 bases; junction bases outside the gene matches: 5. The CDR3 reads CASSSTGEPGYTF. For the CDR3, the DNA is TGTGCCAGCAGTTCGACAGGGGAGCCTGGCTACACCTTC.

This clonotype appeared a few times. This chain uses TRBV5-1 with TRBJ2-6; D remains ambiguous. The V end lost 1 base, the J end lost 4 bases, and 9 bases lay between the germline ends. The CDR3 covers 15 residues. From germline, CDR1 is SGHRS and CDR2 YFSETQ. The CDR3 spells CASSLIPAGANVLTF. CDR3 bases: TGCGCCAGCAGCTTGATCCCGGCCGGGGCCAACGTCCTGACTTTC.

CDR3 region: CAWVRQGAYEQYF. CDR3 DNA: TGTGCCTGGGTCAGACAGGGGGCCTACGAGCAGTACTTC. The gene calls are TRBV30 and TRBJ2-7; TRBD1 matches at 9 bases. Germline CDR1 and CDR2: GTSNPN and SVGIG (reference sequence). V was pared by 5 bases and J by 2 bases, with 4 bases of the junction left unmatched. The CDR3 has 13 amino acids. The full variable domain, rest sourced from reference TRBV30 and TRBJ2-7, is SQTIHQWPATLVQPVGSPLSLECTVEGTSNPNLYWYRQAAGRGLQLLFYSVGIGQISSEVPQNLSASRPQDRQFILSSKKLLLSDSGFYLCAWVRQGAYEQYFGPGTRLTVT.

This clonotype has just a few counts. This sequence joins TRBV6-1 and TRBJ1-2; D possibly corresponds to TRBD1 (6 bases). Germline CDR1 is MNHNS and CDR2 is SASEGT. The V and J ends lost 8 bases and 6 bases respectively, with 13 bases between them. The CDR3 loop spans 12 amino acids. CDR3 coding DNA: TGTGCCAGCTTCAAGGGGGAGGATGGCTACACCTTC. Encoded protein: CASFKGEDGYTF.

Many counts were recorded for this clonotype. The chain recombines TRBV10-3 with TRBJ1-2, with 7 nucleotides matching TRBD1. The CDR3 loop spans 13 amino acids. Germline V gives CDR1 ENHRY, CDR2 SYGVKD. V was clipped by 3 bases and J by 4 bases; unmatched bases: 2. This CDR3 is CAISEGGSYGYTF. CDR3 coding DNA: TGTGCCATCAGTGAAGGGGGCAGCTATGGCTACACCTTC.

The chain carries TRBV2 and TRBJ2-3; the match to TRBD2 covers 10 bases. Germline assignment: CDR1 SNHLY and CDR2 FYNNEI. The ends lost 9 bases at V and 5 bases at J; junction bases unmatched: 11. CDR3 length: 15 amino acids. The CDR3 sequence: CASTILAGMVDTQYF. The CDR3 region has the DNA TGTGCCAGTACCATACTAGCGGGGATGGTAGATACGCAGTATTTT.

The chain uses TRBV20-1 and TRBJ2-1, with D possibly TRBD1 on 6 matching bases. Deletions cut 5 bases from V and 2 bases from J, with 10 bases between. From germline, CDR1 is DFQATT and CDR2 SNEGSKA (reference sequence). This CDR3 is 13 amino acids long. The CDR3 here is CSAGAGAYNEQFF. For the CDR3, the DNA is TGCAGTGCTGGAGCAGGGGCCTACAATGAGCAGTTCTTC.

This clonotype was detected only a few times. The J gene is TRBJ1-5, the V gene TRBV28, with D unclear. The V gene's germline CDR1 is MDHEN and CDR2 SYDVKM. This CDR3 has 15 amino acids. Trimming removed 4 bases at V and 1 base at J, with 11 bases between. CDR3 DNA sequence: TGTGCCAGCAGTTCCTCCGACGGGAGCAATCAGCCCCAGCATTTT. This encodes CASSSSDGSNQPQHF.

The chain carries TRBV2 and TRBJ1-1; D gene unclear. Germline V gene data show CDR1 as SNHLY and CDR2 as FYNNEI. Trimming removed 8 bases at V and 4 bases at J, with 14 bases between. The CDR3 is made up of 13 amino acids. CDR3 region: CASSVQVPTEAFF. In nucleotides, the CDR3 is TGTGCCAGCTCCGTTCAGGTACCCACTGAAGCTTTCTTT.

In its sample, this clonotype was seen a few times. The chain recombines TRBV10-3 with TRBJ2-7, with D uncertain. There are 11 residues in the CDR3. V was cut by 5 bases and J by 3 bases, with 5 bases left in between. CDR1 ENHRY and CDR2 SYGVKD come from the germline V gene. In DNA form, the CDR3 reads TGTGCCATCAGTTTAAACTACGAGCAGTACTTC. Translating it yields CAISLNYEQYF.

The table lists this clonotype with a few counts. The chain combines TRBV6-2 or TRBV6-3 with TRBJ1-5, with D possibly being TRBD1 (5 bases). There are 15 residues in the CDR3. CDR1 MNHEY and CDR2 SVGEGT come from the germline V gene. V gave up 3 bases and J gave up 1 base, with 10 bases separating them. The CDR3: CASSYLDKSNQPQHF. In DNA, the CDR3 is TGTGCCAGCAGTTATCTGGACAAGAGCAATCAGCCCCAGCATTTT.

In its sample, this clonotype was seen a few times. The chain couples TRBV7-6 to TRBJ2-1; 8 positions agree with TRBD2. Germline CDR1 is SGHVS and CDR2 is FNYEAQ. The J segment lost 0 bases and the V segment lost 5 bases, leaving 6 bases of the junction unmatched. The CDR3 is made up of 16 amino acids. This chain's CDR3 is CASSRTGGGSYNEQFF. DNA for the CDR3: TGTGCCAGCAGCAGGACCGGGGGGGGCTCCTACAATGAGCAGTTCTTC. Complete variable domain (other parts from reference TRBV7-6 and TRBJ2-1): GAGVSQSPRYKVTKRGQDVALRCDPISGHVSLYWYRQALGQGPEFLTYFNYEAQQDKSGLPNDRFSAERPEGSISTLTIQRTEQRDSAMYRCASSRTGGGSYNEQFFGPGTRLTVL.